The 21 T cell receptor beta chains presented below share a single source sample, sequenced in a study of cytotoxic CD8 clonotypes in ibrutinib-treated CLL. Assay used: immunoSEQ multiplex PCR; TCRdb lists only in-frame clones, some missing. The table lists roughly 180,000 clones, more than 80% of them singletons. Sample: PBMCs, taken after 24 months of ibrutinib treatment. These TCRs come from a human donor with chronic lymphocytic leukemia.

V is TRBV9 and J is TRBJ2-7; perhaps D is TRBD1 or TRBD2 (5 bases each). This CDR3 comprises 12 residues. Trimming shortened V by 2 bases and J by 6 bases, and 9 bases separated the two germline ends. Per the germline V gene, CDR1 is SGDLS and CDR2 is YYNGEE. The CDR3 DNA reads TGTGCCAGCAGCGTTGAGGGGTGCGAGCAGTACTTC. The encoded protein is CASSVEGCEQYF.

The chain links TRBV30 to TRBJ1-1; D gene unclear. Germline V gene data show CDR1 as GTSNPN and CDR2 as SVGIG (reference sequence). The CDR3 consists of 10 residues. Trimming took 7 bases from V and 3 from J, leaving 6 bases between them. CDR3 amino acids: CAYFYTEAFF. The CDR3 nucleotides are TGTGCCTATTTTTACACTGAAGCTTTCTTT.

This rearrangement joins TRBV7-3 to TRBJ1-2; TRBD1 matches at 9 bases. In germline, CDR1 is SGHTA, CDR2 FQGTGA. V lost 2 bases to trimming and J lost 8 bases; unmatched junction nucleotides: 0. This CDR3 is built from 12 residues. The CDR3 region is CASSLGTGGYTF. Written as DNA, the CDR3 is TGTGCCAGCAGCTTAGGGACAGGGGGCTACACCTTC.

The CDR3 region has the DNA TGTGCCAGCAGTTACAACAGCTTCTCTGGGGCCAACGTCCTGACTTTC. This codes for CASSYNSFSGANVLTF. V and J are TRBV6-5 and TRBJ2-6; no clear D. The CDR3 has 16 amino acids. V was cut by 2 bases and J by 0 bases, with 8 bases left in between. CDR1 and CDR2 from the germline V gene are MNHEY and SVGAGI.

This chain joins TRBV7-2 and TRBJ2-5; 9 bases agree with TRBD2. This CDR3 contains 15 residues. Germline lookup yields CDR1 SGHTA and CDR2 FQGNSA. Trimming cost V 3 bases and J 5 bases; bases outside gene matches: 7. CDR3 amino acids: CASSFRGGAMETQYF. The DNA of the CDR3 is TGTGCCAGCAGCTTTCGCGGGGGGGCCATGGAGACCCAGTACTTC.

The chain links TRBV28 to TRBJ2-2; no clear D gene. The length of the CDR3 is 15 residues. CDR1 is MDHEN and CDR2 is SYDVKM in the germline V gene. V was pared by 3 bases and J by 4 bases, with 12 bases between. The CDR3 nucleotides are TGTGCCAGCAGTTTTTACGGGCGGATCACCGGGGAGCTGTTTTTT. Translated, it gives CASSFYGRITGELFF.

The V call is TRBV19, the J call TRBJ1-3; a possible D gene is TRBD1 (6 bases). CDR3 length equals 14 residues. V lost 7 bases to trimming and J lost 3 bases, with 13 bases between them. Germline assignment: CDR1 LNHDA and CDR2 SQIVND (reference sequence). CDR3 sequence: CASKHREGGNTIYF. CDR3 in DNA: TGTGCCAGTAAGCACAGGGAGGGTGGAAACACCATATATTTT.

V and J are TRBV29-1 and TRBJ1-2; D possibly corresponds to TRBD1 (6 bases). The CDR3 is 14 residues long. V gave up 4 bases and J gave up 6 bases, with 18 bases separating them. CDR1 and CDR2 (germline): SQVTM, ANQGSEA. The chain's CDR3 is CSVVGAGTMNGYTF. CDR3 in DNA: TGCAGCGTTGTGGGGGCAGGGACCATGAATGGCTACACCTTC.

The chain carries TRBV18 and TRBJ1-2, with TRBD1 matching 7 bases. The CDR3 length is 15 residues. With V trimmed by 3 bases and J by 8 bases, 12 bases remained unmatched. Germline values: CDR1 KGHSH, CDR2 LQKENI. CDR3: CASSPRQGQAGGYTF. CDR3 DNA sequence: TGTGCCAGCTCACCCCGACAAGGACAGGCGGGAGGCTACACCTTC.

The chain uses TRBV2 and TRBJ2-5; 10 nucleotides line up with TRBD1. The CDR3 sequence is 15 residues long. V shed 6 bases, J shed 5 bases, and the junction held 9 bases outside the gene matches. CDR1 and CDR2 from the germline V gene are SNHLY and FYNNEI. CDR3 nucleotides: TGTGCCAGCAGGGCCGACAGGGGGCAAAGGGAGACCCAGTACTTC. It translates to CASRADRGQRETQYF.

The chain links TRBV7-8 to TRBJ1-1, with a tentative D call TRBD1 (6 bases). The CDR3 contains 13 residues. Trimming pared 1 base from V and 10 bases from J, leaving 13 bases between. Germline V gene lookup returns CDR1 SGHVS and CDR2 FQNEAQ. DNA of the CDR3: TGTGCCAGCAGCTTAGGGGGGCAGGTGATAGCTTTCTTT. It yields the protein CASSLGGQVIAFF. The whole variable domain, remainder taken from reference TRBV7-8 and TRBJ1-1, is GAGVSQSPRYKVAKRGQDVALRCDPISGHVSLFWYQQALGQGPEFLTYFQNEAQLDKSGLPSDRFFAERPEGSVSTLKIQRTQQEDSAVYLCASSLGGQVIAFFGQGTRLTVV.

The rearrangement uses TRBV5-1 and TRBJ1-2; possibly TRBD1 for D (5 bases). Trimming cost V 3 bases and J 4 bases, with 10 bases left between them. CDR1 is SGHRS, CDR2 YFSETQ, per germline. The CDR3 runs to 13 residues. This chain's CDR3 is CASSSQDGYGYTF. In nucleotides, the CDR3 is TGCGCCAGCAGCTCACAGGACGGCTATGGCTACACCTTC.

The V and J genes are TRBV9 and TRBJ2-3, with 8 bases matching TRBD1. Germline trimming cut 3 bases from V and 3 bases from J; bases unmatched to any gene: 9. This CDR3 has 16 amino acids. CDR1 is SGDLS and CDR2 is YYNGEE in the germline V gene. The DNA for the CDR3 is TGTGCCAGCAGCGGCGCAGGGGGCTTGGGGACAGATACGCAGTATTTT. Translation gives CASSGAGGLGTDTQYF.

The J gene is TRBJ1-2, the V gene TRBV30; 8 bases agree with TRBD1. J was trimmed by 6 bases and V by 0 bases; bases with no gene match: 12. This CDR3 is built from 16 residues. Per the germline V gene, CDR1 is GTSNPN and CDR2 is SVGIG (reference sequence). The CDR3 DNA follows: TGTGCCTGGAGTGTAGGGACAGGTAGTGACTCGGATGGCTACACCTTC. Protein: CAWSVGTGSDSDGYTF.

The rearrangement links TRBV7-2 to TRBJ2-1; a weak D match, TRBD1 (8 bases). The V gene lost 5 bases and the J gene lost 9 bases, with 20 bases spanning the gap. This CDR3 has 15 residues. Germline V CDR1 and CDR2: SGHTA, FQGNSA. For the CDR3, the DNA is TGTGCCAGCAGCCAGGGGGGGACAGGCATGGGTGAGCAGTTCTTC. Amino acids: CASSQGGTGMGEQFF.

This clone came up once. This rearrangement joins TRBV29-1 to TRBJ2-1; D possibly uses TRBD1 or TRBD2 (5 bases each). CDR3 length: 14 residues. Germline V gene lookup returns CDR1 SQVTM and CDR2 ANQGSEA. The germline V and J ends were trimmed by 3 bases and 1 base, with 10 bases remaining between them. This CDR3 is CSVDFGGSYNEQFF. Here the CDR3 DNA reads TGCAGCGTTGACTTTGGGGGATCCTACAATGAGCAGTTCTTC.

CDR3 DNA: TGTGCCAGCAGTGAGGGTCGGCTGATCGGGTGGGAGCAGTACTTC. As protein: CASSEGRLIGWEQYF. The chain uses TRBV5-4 and TRBJ2-7; D is possibly TRBD2 (5 bases). Germline CDR1 reads SGHNT; CDR2 reads YYREEE (reference sequence). Trimming took 5 bases from V and 7 from J, leaving 22 bases between them. This CDR3 is built from 15 residues.

CDR3 coding DNA: TGCACCAGCAGCCAAGTTATCGGACAGGGCGGAGGCAATCAGCCCCAGCATTTT. It encodes CTSSQVIGQGGGNQPQHF. The chain recombines TRBV1 with TRBJ1-5; TRBD1 is the table's D call and was not checked against the DNA. TRBV1 represents a pseudogene. This CDR3 comprises 18 residues.

This chain connects TRBV7-2 to TRBJ2-2; the match to TRBD2 covers 9 bases. The germline gives CDR1 SGHTA, CDR2 FQGNSA. The CDR3 loop spans 16 amino acids. J lost 0 bases, V lost 3 bases, and 2 bases had no gene match. The CDR3 spells CASSLRLAANTGELFF. CDR3 DNA sequence: TGTGCCAGCAGCTTGAGACTAGCGGCGAACACCGGGGAGCTGTTTTTT.

This chain links TRBV7-2 with TRBJ2-2; the D is unclear. Germline values: CDR1 SGHTA, CDR2 FQGNSA. The CDR3 is 14 residues long. V lost 6 bases, J lost 0 bases, and 8 bases lay in between. The CDR3 region has the DNA TGTGCCAGCAGGCCTACCCCGAACACCGGGGAGCTGTTTTTT. Amino acids: CASRPTPNTGELFF.

V and J are TRBV13 and TRBJ2-1; a weak D match, TRBD2 (6 bases). Trimming removed 3 bases at V and 3 bases at J, with 12 bases between. Germline V gene lookup returns CDR1 PRHDT and CDR2 FYEKMQ (reference sequence). This CDR3 contains 15 residues. The CDR3 DNA reads TGTGCCAGCAGCTTCGGCGGGAAGAACTACAATGAGCAGTTCTTC. It is translated as CASSFGGKNYNEQFF.